These 27 T cell receptor beta chains originate from one sample sequenced in a study of cytomegalovirus exposure and HLA in healthy donors. Sequencing used immunoSEQ multiplex PCR; TCRdb keeps in-frame clones, though not all of them. This table holds roughly 200,000 clones, around 80% found once. The sequenced sample consisted of PBMCs. Source of these receptors: a woman aged 25 to 39 in good health and CMV-seronegative.

This chain connects TRBV25-1 to TRBJ2-3; D not resolved. The CDR3 extends over 12 amino acids. The V gene's germline CDR1 is MGHDK and CDR2 SYGVNS. Trimming pared 8 bases from V and 0 bases from J, leaving 6 bases between. In DNA, the CDR3 is TGTGCCAGCCGGTCTAGCACAGATACGCAGTATTTT. Translating gives CASRSSTDTQYF.

The genes are TRBV19 and TRBJ1-2; D gene ambiguous. V lost 4 bases and J lost 1, with 16 bases in between. The CDR3 sequence is 16 residues long. CDR1 and CDR2 (germline): LNHDA, SQIVND (reference sequence). The CDR3 protein is CASSKRSGRVNYGYTF. The CDR3 DNA reads TGTGCCAGTAGTAAGAGATCTGGGAGAGTTAACTATGGCTACACCTTC.

The V gene is TRBV28, the J gene TRBJ1-5; tentative D call: TRBD1 (5 bases). Germline assignment: CDR1 MDHEN and CDR2 SYDVKM. Deletions cut 6 bases from V and 0 bases from J, with 18 bases between. CDR3 length equals 17 residues. This CDR3 reads CASRDNSGAYSNQPQHF. The CDR3, as DNA: TGTGCCAGCAGAGACAATAGTGGGGCCTATAGCAATCAGCCCCAGCATTTT.

The J gene is TRBJ1-4, the V gene TRBV6-1, with TRBD1 identical over 9 bases. Trimming took 3 bases from V and 8 from J; bases not matched to a gene: 7. The CDR3 consists of 15 residues. Germline V gene lookup returns CDR1 MNHNS and CDR2 SASEGT. The CDR3 region is CASSDGGTGNEKLFF. The DNA for the CDR3 is TGTGCCAGCAGTGACGGTGGGACAGGGAACGAAAAACTGTTTTTT.

The J gene is TRBJ1-2, the V gene TRBV6-5, with 9 bases identical to TRBD1. V dropped 2 bases and J dropped 4; count of bases not matched to a gene: 5. CDR1 MNHEY and CDR2 SVGAGI come from the germline V gene. This CDR3 spans 15 amino acids. The CDR3 bases are TGTGCCAGCAGTTACCTGACAGGGGGTGGCTATGGCTACACCTTC. This encodes CASSYLTGGGYGYTF.

This sequence joins TRBV28 and TRBJ2-6, with D perhaps TRBD1 (7 bases). The CDR3 has 17 residues. The V end was cut by 6 bases, the J end by 2 bases, with 17 bases between. The V gene's germline CDR1 is MDHEN and CDR2 SYDVKM. CDR3 protein: CASSPIDREAGANVLTF. DNA of the CDR3: TGTGCCAGCAGCCCCATCGACAGGGAGGCTGGGGCCAACGTCCTGACTTTC.

The CDR3 protein is CASSLGLVAGGQGEQFF. CDR3 in DNA: TGTGCCAGCAGCTTAGGCTTGGTAGCGGGGGGGCAGGGTGAGCAGTTCTTC. This sequence joins TRBV7-6 and TRBJ2-1; 11 nucleotides line up with TRBD2. Trimming at V came to 1 base and at J to 9 bases, leaving 11 bases not matched to a gene. The CDR3 is made up of 17 amino acids. Germline CDR1 reads SGHVS; CDR2 reads FNYEAQ.

This chain connects TRBV6-5 to TRBJ2-1, with TRBD2 matching 13 bases. V lost 6 bases, J lost 9 bases, and 5 bases stayed unmatched. This CDR3 is 14 amino acids long. Germline-derived CDR1 and CDR2 are MNHEY and SVGAGI. This chain's CDR3 is CASSPGLAGVEQFF. CDR3 DNA: TGTGCCAGCAGCCCCGGACTAGCGGGAGTTGAGCAGTTCTTC.

This chain uses TRBV15 with TRBJ2-5, with TRBD2 identical over 14 bases. The CDR3 runs to 19 residues. The V and J ends lost 0 bases and 5 bases, in that order; junction bases with no gene match: 11. Germline V CDR1 and CDR2: LNHNV, YYDKDF (reference sequence). The CDR3 bases are TGTGCCACCAGCAGAGACAGGGCTACTCGGACTAGCGGGGGGGAGACCCAGTACTTC. It codes for CATSRDRATRTSGGETQYF.

In nucleotides, the CDR3 is TGTGCCAGCAGTTACGATGGACAGCCCTATGGCTACACCTTC. It codes for CASSYDGQPYGYTF. V is TRBV6-5 and J is TRBJ1-2; D is possibly TRBD1 (6 bases). CDR1 and CDR2 from the germline V gene are MNHEY and SVGAGI. The CDR3 is 14 residues long. Trimming shortened V by 2 bases and J by 4 bases, and 11 bases separated the two germline ends.

This sequence joins TRBV7-6 and TRBJ2-2, with a possible D match to TRBD1 (6 bases). This CDR3 comprises 20 residues. Between the trimmed V and J ends, which lost 5 bases and 1 base, there was a span of 26 bases. Germline V gene lookup returns CDR1 SGHVS and CDR2 FNYEAQ. CDR3 region: CASSKTSGTHFIGNTGELFF. In DNA form, the CDR3 reads TGTGCCAGCAGCAAAACCTCCGGGACACATTTTATTGGGAACACCGGGGAGCTGTTTTTT.

The CDR3 DNA follows: TGCGCCAGCAGCCAAGTGTCAACCTACGAGCAGTACTTC. Protein: CASSQVSTYEQYF. V usage is TRBV4-1 and J usage is TRBJ2-7; no reliable D call. The CDR3 covers 13 residues. Germline values: CDR1 MGHRA, CDR2 YSYEKL. V dropped 1 base and J dropped 2 bases, with 6 bases sitting between them.

V usage is TRBV29-1 and J usage is TRBJ2-5; the match to TRBD1 covers 8 bases. CDR3 length: 14 residues. V gave up 4 bases and J gave up 5 bases; unmatched junction bases: 9. Germline values: CDR1 SQVTM, CDR2 ANQGSEA. The CDR3 reads CSVGGARGPETQYF. In nucleotides, the CDR3 is TGCAGCGTTGGGGGGGCCAGGGGGCCGGAGACCCAGTACTTC.

The chain combines TRBV7-7 with TRBJ2-1; 9 bases fit TRBD1. Germline V gives CDR1 SSHAT, CDR2 FNYEAQ (reference sequence). With V trimmed by 2 bases and J by 3 bases, 5 bases remained unmatched. There are 16 residues in the CDR3. The CDR3 DNA reads as TGTGCCAGCAGCTTAAGGCAGACAGGGGGCTACAATGAGCAGTTCTTC. This gives the protein CASSLRQTGGYNEQFF.

This clone was seen a few times. The chain uses TRBV7-9 and TRBJ2-7; D not certain. Germline CDR1 and CDR2: SEHNR and FQNEAQ (reference sequence). The CDR3 sequence is 12 residues long. Trimming took off 4 bases at V and 7 bases at J, with 11 bases between the two ends. In nucleotides, the CDR3 is TGTGCCAGCAGCTCTCAGGTTGAGGAGCAGTACTTC. This sequence encodes CASSSQVEEQYF.

V usage is TRBV14 and J usage is TRBJ1-1; tentative D call: TRBD1 (5 bases). There are 14 residues in the CDR3. Trimming shortened V by 7 bases and J by 2 bases, and 14 bases separated the two germline ends. Germline CDR1 and CDR2: SGHDN and FVKESK. The CDR3 DNA reads as TGTGCCAGCATCTCAGGGCGGGGTAACACTGAAGCTTTCTTT. It yields the protein CASISGRGNTEAFF.

The chain combines TRBV6-5 with TRBJ2-7, with 7 nucleotides matching TRBD2. Looked up from germline, CDR1 is MNHEY and CDR2 is SVGAGI. The CDR3 totals 15 residues. J was trimmed by 0 bases and V by 4 bases; bases with no gene match: 6. The CDR3 DNA sequence: TGTGCCAGCAGTTCACCTAGCGGCGCCTCCTACGAGCAGTACTTC. Encoded protein: CASSSPSGASYEQYF.

This chain joins TRBV5-6 and TRBJ2-7, with D possibly being TRBD2 (5 bases). V was pared by 3 bases and J by 8 bases, with 12 bases between. The CDR3 has 12 residues. Per germline, CDR1 SGHDT and CDR2 YYEEEE. The CDR3 coding sequence is TGTGCCAGCAGCTGGGTCGAGGGCCAGCAGTACTTC. Its protein is CASSWVEGQQYF.

This clone was observed a handful of times. The chain carries TRBV21-1 and TRBJ1-5. TRBV21-1 is a recognized pseudogene. There are 17 residues in the CDR3. The DNA of the CDR3 is TGTGCCAGCAGCAAAGGGGCAGGGGAGGGTAGCAATCAGCCCCAGCATTTT. Its translation: CASSKGAGEGSNQPQHF.

This clone was observed a handful of times. The genes are TRBV28 and TRBJ1-4; D is possibly TRBD1 (5 bases). CDR1 is MDHEN, CDR2 SYDVKM, per germline. Trimming cost V 8 bases and J 4 bases, with 11 bases left between them. The CDR3 has 13 residues. CDR3 amino acids: CASLRDLNEKLFF. The CDR3 DNA reads as TGTGCCAGCCTCAGGGATCTTAATGAAAAACTGTTTTTT.

The V and J genes are TRBV6-5 and TRBJ2-7; D is possibly TRBD1 (5 bases). V lost 2 bases and J 3 bases, leaving 14 bases between the germline ends. Germline V gives CDR1 MNHEY, CDR2 SVGAGI. This CDR3 contains 15 residues. Here the CDR3 reads CASSYQPTDFYEQYF. In DNA, the CDR3 is TGTGCCAGCAGTTACCAACCGACAGATTTCTACGAGCAGTACTTC.

The chain is built from TRBV28 and TRBJ2-1, with D unresolved. The CDR3 covers 12 residues. In germline, CDR1 is MDHEN, CDR2 SYDVKM. V lost 7 bases to trimming and J lost 3 bases, with 7 bases between them. Here the CDR3 reads CASTRLYNEQFF. The CDR3 nucleotides are TGTGCCAGCACGCGACTCTACAATGAGCAGTTCTTC. The full variable domain, its missing parts supplied by reference TRBV28 and TRBJ2-1, is DVKVTQSSRYLVKRTGEKVFLECVQDMDHENMFWYRQDPGLGLRLIYFSYDVKMKEKGDIPEGYSVSREKKERFSLILESASTNQTSMYLCASTRLYNEQFFGPGTRLTVL.

The V call is TRBV19, the J call TRBJ2-3, with 8 bases that match TRBD1. J lost 5 bases, V lost 5 bases, and 6 bases had no gene match. The CDR3 covers 14 residues. Germline CDR1 is LNHDA and CDR2 is SQIVND (reference sequence). The CDR3 reads CASSGGQGLDTQYF. CDR3 nucleotides: TGTGCCAGTAGTGGCGGACAGGGATTAGATACGCAGTATTTT.

The rearrangement joins TRBV5-6 to TRBJ1-5; D perhaps matches TRBD1 (5 bases). V was clipped by 1 base and J by 1 base, with 9 bases between them. This CDR3 comprises 15 residues. Germline V gene sequence: CDR1 SGHDT, CDR2 YYEEEE. CDR3 nucleotides: TGTGCCAGCAGCTTGAGGCAGGGCAGCAATCAGCCCCAGCATTTT. Protein product: CASSLRQGSNQPQHF.

The chain employs TRBV18 and TRBJ2-7; D perhaps matches TRBD1 (6 bases). This CDR3 contains 14 residues. Germline lookup yields CDR1 KGHSH and CDR2 LQKENI. The germline V and J ends were trimmed by 2 bases and 3 bases, with 11 bases remaining between them. The CDR3 loop is CASSPTATGYEQYF. Here the CDR3 DNA reads TGTGCCAGCTCACCAACCGCGACAGGCTACGAGCAGTACTTC.

The gene calls are TRBV7-8 and TRBJ2-7, with D tentatively TRBD2 (6 bases). Germline V lookup: CDR1 SGHVS, CDR2 FQNEAQ. V was trimmed by 2 bases and J by 3 bases, leaving 11 bases between them. CDR3 size: 14 residues. The CDR3 DNA is TGTGCCAGCAGCTTAAAAGGCGGGATCTACGAGCAGTACTTC. Protein product: CASSLKGGIYEQYF.

The rearrangement links TRBV6-5 to TRBJ1-2, with 9 nucleotides matching TRBD1. Germline V gives CDR1 MNHEY, CDR2 SVGAGI. Trimming took 6 bases from V and 8 from J; bases not matched to a gene: 13. The CDR3 is made up of 15 amino acids. The CDR3 sequence is CASSLTSAQGAGYTF. The DNA for the CDR3 is TGTGCCAGCAGCCTCACTTCCGCACAGGGGGCCGGCTACACCTTC.